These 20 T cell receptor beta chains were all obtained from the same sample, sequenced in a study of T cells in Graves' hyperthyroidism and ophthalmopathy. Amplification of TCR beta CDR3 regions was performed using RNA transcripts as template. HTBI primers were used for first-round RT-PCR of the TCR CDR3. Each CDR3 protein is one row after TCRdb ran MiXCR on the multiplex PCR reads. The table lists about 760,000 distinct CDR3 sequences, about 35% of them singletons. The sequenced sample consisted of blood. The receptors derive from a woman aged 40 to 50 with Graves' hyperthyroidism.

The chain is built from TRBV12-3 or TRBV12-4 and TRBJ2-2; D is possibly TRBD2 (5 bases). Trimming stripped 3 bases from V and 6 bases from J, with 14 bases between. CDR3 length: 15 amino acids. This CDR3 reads CASSFGLLYPGELFF. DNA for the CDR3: TGTGCCAGCAGTTTTGGACTCCTATACCCCGGGGAGCTGTTTTTT.

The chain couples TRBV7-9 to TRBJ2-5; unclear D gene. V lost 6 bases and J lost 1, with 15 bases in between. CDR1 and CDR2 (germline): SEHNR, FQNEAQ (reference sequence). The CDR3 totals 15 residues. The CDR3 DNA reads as TGTGCCAGCAGTTACCCCTTTGGGGTCCAAGAGACCCAGTACTTC. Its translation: CASSYPFGVQETQYF.

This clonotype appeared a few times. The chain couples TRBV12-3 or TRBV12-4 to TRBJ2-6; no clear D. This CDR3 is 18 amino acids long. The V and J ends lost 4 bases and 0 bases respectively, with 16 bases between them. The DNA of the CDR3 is TGTGCCAGCAGTTCCTATCAAAGTACTTACTCTGGGGCCAACGTCCTGACTTTC. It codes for CASSSYQSTYSGANVLTF.

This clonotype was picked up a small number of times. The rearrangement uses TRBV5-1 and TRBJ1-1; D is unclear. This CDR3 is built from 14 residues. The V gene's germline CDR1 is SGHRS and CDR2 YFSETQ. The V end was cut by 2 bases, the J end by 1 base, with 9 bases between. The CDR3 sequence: CASSFQDSNTEAFF. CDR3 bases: TGCGCCAGCAGCTTCCAGGACTCGAACACTGAAGCTTTCTTT.

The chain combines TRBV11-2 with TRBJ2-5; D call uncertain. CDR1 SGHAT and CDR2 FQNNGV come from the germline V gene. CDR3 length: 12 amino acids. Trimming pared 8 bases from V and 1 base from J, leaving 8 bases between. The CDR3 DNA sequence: TGTGCCAGCGGCTCCTCCCAAGAGACCCAGTACTTC. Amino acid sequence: CASGSSQETQYF.

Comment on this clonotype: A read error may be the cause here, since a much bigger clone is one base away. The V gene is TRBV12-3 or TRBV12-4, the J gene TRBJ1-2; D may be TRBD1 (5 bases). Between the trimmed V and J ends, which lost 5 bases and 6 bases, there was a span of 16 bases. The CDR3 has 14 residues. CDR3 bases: TGTGCCAGCAGTGACCGGGGGGAGTCCCATGGCTACACCTTC. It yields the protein CASSDRGESHGYTF.

The CDR3 region has the DNA TGTGCCAGCGTCCCACACCAGGGGGAGGAGTACTTC. As protein: CASVPHQGEEYF. The chain recombines TRBV2 with TRBJ2-7, with TRBD1 as a possible D gene (7 bases). V dropped 8 bases and J dropped 11 bases, with 19 bases sitting between them. The CDR3 is 12 residues long. CDR1 and CDR2 (germline): SNHLY, FYNNEI.

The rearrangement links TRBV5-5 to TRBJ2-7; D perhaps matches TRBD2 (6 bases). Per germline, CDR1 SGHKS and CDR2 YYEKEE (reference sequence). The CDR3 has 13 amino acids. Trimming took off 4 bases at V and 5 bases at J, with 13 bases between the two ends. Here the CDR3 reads CASSPRGLHEQYF. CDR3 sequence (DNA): TGTGCCAGCAGCCCCCGGGGACTCCACGAGCAGTACTTC.

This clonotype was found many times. CDR3 in amino acids: CASSVAVGEHSGNTIYF. CDR3 sequence (DNA): TGTGCCAGCAGCGTAGCTGTTGGGGAACACTCTGGAAACACCATATATTTT. This chain links TRBV9 with TRBJ1-3; D is ambiguous. This CDR3 is built from 17 residues. Germline lookup yields CDR1 SGDLS and CDR2 YYNGEE. Deletions cut 0 bases from V and 0 bases from J, with 13 bases between.

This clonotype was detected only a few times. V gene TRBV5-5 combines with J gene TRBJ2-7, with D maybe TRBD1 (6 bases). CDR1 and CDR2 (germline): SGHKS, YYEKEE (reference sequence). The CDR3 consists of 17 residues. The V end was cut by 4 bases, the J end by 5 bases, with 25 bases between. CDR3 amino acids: CASSGWRRTVGLNEQYF. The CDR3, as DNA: TGTGCCAGCAGCGGCTGGCGGAGGACAGTGGGATTGAACGAGCAGTACTTC.

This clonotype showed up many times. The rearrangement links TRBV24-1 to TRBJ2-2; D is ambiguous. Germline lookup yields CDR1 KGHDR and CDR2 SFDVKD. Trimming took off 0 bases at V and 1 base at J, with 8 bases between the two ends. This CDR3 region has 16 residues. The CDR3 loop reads CATSDLSVENTGELFF. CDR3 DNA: TGTGCCACCAGTGATTTGAGCGTAGAGAACACCGGGGAGCTGTTTTTT.

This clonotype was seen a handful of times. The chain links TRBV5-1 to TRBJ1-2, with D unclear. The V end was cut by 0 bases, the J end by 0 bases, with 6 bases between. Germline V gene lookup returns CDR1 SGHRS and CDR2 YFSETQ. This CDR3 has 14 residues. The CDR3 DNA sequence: TGCGCCAGCAGCTTGGGCAAAGCTAACTATGGCTACACCTTC. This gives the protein CASSLGKANYGYTF.

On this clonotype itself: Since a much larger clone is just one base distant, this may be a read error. CDR3 DNA: TGTGCCAGCAGCCCATCGGGAGGGGGACAACAGAATTCACCCCTCCACTTT. It translates to CASSPSGGGQQNSPLHF. V usage is TRBV7-2 and J usage is TRBJ1-6, with TRBD1 as a possible D gene (6 bases). V lost 5 bases, J lost 7 bases, and 21 bases lay in between. Germline V CDR1 and CDR2: SGHTA, FQGNSA. CDR3 length: 17 residues.

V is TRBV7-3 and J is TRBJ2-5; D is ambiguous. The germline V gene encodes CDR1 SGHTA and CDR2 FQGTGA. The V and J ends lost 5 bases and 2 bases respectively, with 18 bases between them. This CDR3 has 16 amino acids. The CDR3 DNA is TGTGCCAGCAGCCCCCAGGTTCCGGCGGCACAAGAGACCCAGTACTTC. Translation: CASSPQVPAAQETQYF. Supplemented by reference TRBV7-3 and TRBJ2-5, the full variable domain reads GAGVSQTPSNKVTEKGKYVELRCDPISGHTALYWYRQSLGQGPEFLIYFQGTGAADDSGLPNDRFFAVRPEGSVSTLKIQRTERGDSAVYLCASSPQVPAAQETQYFGPGTRLLVL.

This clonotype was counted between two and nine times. For the CDR3, the DNA is TGTGCCAGCGGGGACAGGGTGACTGAAGCTTTCTTT. This gives the protein CASGDRVTEAFF. The genes are TRBV6-9 and TRBJ1-1, with 9 bases matching TRBD1. The junction had 3 bases not matched to a gene; V was cut back by 8 bases and J by 5 bases. This CDR3 contains 12 residues. Germline CDR1 MNHGY, CDR2 SVAAGI.

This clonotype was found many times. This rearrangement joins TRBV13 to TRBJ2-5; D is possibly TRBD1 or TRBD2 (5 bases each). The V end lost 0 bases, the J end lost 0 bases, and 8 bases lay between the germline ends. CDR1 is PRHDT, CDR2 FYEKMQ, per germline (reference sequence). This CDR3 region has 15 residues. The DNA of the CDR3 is TGTGCCAGCAGCTTAGGCGGGACGTACCAAGAGACCCAGTACTTC. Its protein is CASSLGGTYQETQYF.

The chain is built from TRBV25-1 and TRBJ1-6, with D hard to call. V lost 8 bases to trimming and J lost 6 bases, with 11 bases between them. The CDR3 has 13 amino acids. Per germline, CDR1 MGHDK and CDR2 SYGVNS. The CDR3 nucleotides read TGTGCCAGCGAGAACAGTCTTAATTCACCCCTCCACTTT. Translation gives CASENSLNSPLHF.

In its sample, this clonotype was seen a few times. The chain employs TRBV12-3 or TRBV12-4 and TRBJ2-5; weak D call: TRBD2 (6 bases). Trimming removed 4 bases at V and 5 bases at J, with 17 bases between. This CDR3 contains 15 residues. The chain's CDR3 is CASSSGGSVGETQYF. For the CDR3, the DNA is TGTGCCAGCAGTTCCGGGGGATCGGTTGGGGAGACCCAGTACTTC.

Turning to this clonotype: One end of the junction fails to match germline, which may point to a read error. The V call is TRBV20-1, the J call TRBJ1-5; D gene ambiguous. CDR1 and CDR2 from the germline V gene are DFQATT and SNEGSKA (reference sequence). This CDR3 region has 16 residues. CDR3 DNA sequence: TGCAGTGCTAGAGATGTCCTCCTTGGGGAAGATCAGCTCCAGCATTTT. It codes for CSARDVLLGEDQLQHF.

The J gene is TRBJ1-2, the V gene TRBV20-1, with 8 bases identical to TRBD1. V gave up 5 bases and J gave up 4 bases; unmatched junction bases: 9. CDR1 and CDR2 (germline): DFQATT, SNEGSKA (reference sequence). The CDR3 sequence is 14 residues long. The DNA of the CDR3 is TGCAGTGCTTTCCGGGACAGGCTCCCCTATGGCTACACCTTC. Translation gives CSAFRDRLPYGYTF.